Listed below are T cell receptor beta chains from one sample, sequenced in a study of cytomegalovirus exposure and HLA in healthy donors. Profiling relied on immunoSEQ multiplex PCR, and the TCRdb table lists in-frame clones only, not all of them. In the table there are around 170,000 clones, 65% to 85% of which are singletons. The sample consisted of PBMCs. The receptor source for this set is a man aged 45-65 years in good health and CMV-seronegative. CDR3s include the opening cysteine and the closing phenylalanine or tryptophan. A D gene is named only where the DNA matches it firmly. The size of a clone is reported for some rows only, either as once, few or many, or as a class for expanded clones.

V: TRBV27; D: TRBD1; J: TRBJ1-2; size: -; CDR3: CASTGTGGFNGYTF; DNA: TGTGCCAGCACCGGGACAGGGGGTTTTAATGGCTACACCTTC
V: TRBV4-1; D: -; J: TRBJ2-2; size: -; CDR3: CASSREEDTGELFF; DNA: TGCGCCAGCAGCCGGGAGGAGGACACCGGGGAGCTGTTTTTT
V: TRBV4-1; D: TRBD2; J: TRBJ2-1; size: -; CDR3: CASSQRTSGGGNEQFF; DNA: TGCGCCAGCAGCCAACGGACTAGCGGGGGCGGGAATGAGCAGTTCTTC
V: TRBV27; D: -; J: TRBJ2-7; size: few; CDR3: CASSFSGSNEQYF; DNA: TGTGCCAGCAGTTTCTCCGGGTCGAACGAGCAGTACTTC
V: TRBV9; D: TRBD1; J: TRBJ1-4; size: -; CDR3: CASSVGDSTLPGQFF; DNA: TGTGCCAGCAGCGTAGGGGACAGTACTCTGCCCGGTCAGTTTTTT
V: TRBV7-6; D: -; J: TRBJ2-1; size: few; CDR3: CASSLGTGTTSYNEQFF; DNA: TGTGCCAGCAGCTTAGGGACAGGGACTACCTCCTACAATGAGCAGTTCTTC
V: TRBV7-6; D: TRBD1; J: TRBJ1-1; size: -; CDR3: CASSLARQGNTEAFF; DNA: TGTGCCAGCAGCTTAGCTCGACAGGGTAACACTGAAGCTTTCTTT
V: TRBV11-2; D: TRBD1; J: TRBJ2-1; size: -; CDR3: CASSFWQGAHNEQFF; DNA: TGTGCCAGCAGCTTTTGGCAGGGGGCCCACAATGAGCAGTTCTTC
V: TRBV25-1; D: -; J: TRBJ2-7; size: -; CDR3: CASMAGLGEQYF; DNA: TGTGCCAGCATGGCAGGGTTAGGCGAGCAGTACTTC
V: TRBV7-6; D: TRBD1; J: TRBJ1-3; size: -; CDR3: CASSGQGQANSGNTIYF; DNA: TGTGCCAGCAGCGGACAGGGACAGGCGAACTCTGGAAACACCATATATTTT
V: TRBV7-9; D: -; J: TRBJ2-7; size: -; CDR3: CASSLLGAYEQYF; DNA: TGTGCCAGCAGCCTCCTCGGGGCCTACGAGCAGTACTTC
V: TRBV10-3; D: TRBD1; J: TRBJ2-5; size: -; CDR3: CAISVRRDRGGETQYF; DNA: TGTGCCATCAGTGTGCGGCGGGACAGGGGGGGGGAGACCCAGTACTTC
V: TRBV11-3; D: TRBD1; J: TRBJ2-3; size: -; CDR3: CASSPRQGADTQYF; DNA: TGTGCCAGCAGCCCCCGACAGGGCGCAGATACGCAGTATTTT
V: TRBV6-5; D: TRBD2; J: TRBJ2-1; size: few; CDR3: CASNGGGAGRNEQFF; DNA: TGTGCCAGCAACGGCGGGGGGGCAGGTAGGAATGAGCAGTTCTTC
V: TRBV7-2; D: TRBD2; J: TRBJ2-7; size: -; CDR3: CASSPRLAGGLYEQYF; DNA: TGTGCCAGCAGCCCCCGACTAGCGGGGGGTCTCTACGAGCAGTACTTC
V: TRBV6-4; D: -; J: TRBJ2-1; size: -; CDR3: CASRESRDYNEQFF; DNA: TGTGCCAGCCGGGAGAGCAGGGATTACAATGAGCAGTTCTTC
V: TRBV18; D: -; J: TRBJ2-7; size: -; CDR3: CASSPPGLTYEQYF; DNA: TGTGCCAGCTCACCACCCGGACTGACCTACGAGCAGTACTTC
V: TRBV9; D: TRBD1; J: TRBJ2-5; size: -; CDR3: CASSVEPGGAKTQYF; DNA: TGTGCCAGCAGCGTAGAACCAGGGGGCGCGAAGACCCAGTACTTC
V: TRBV5-4; D: -; J: TRBJ1-4; size: few; CDR3: CASSHTGSTNEKLFF; DNA: TGTGCCAGCAGCCATACAGGGTCAACTAATGAAAAACTGTTTTTT
V: TRBV7-9; D: -; J: TRBJ2-1; size: -; CDR3: CASSLDSGWNEQFF; DNA: TGTGCCAGCAGCTTGGATTCGGGGTGGAATGAGCAGTTCTTC
V: TRBV6-4; D: TRBD2; J: TRBJ2-3; size: -; CDR3: CASSDSLAGGGTQYF; DNA: TGTGCCAGCAGTGACTCCCTAGCGGGGGGGGGTACGCAGTATTTT
V: TRBV2; D: -; J: TRBJ1-5; size: -; CDR3: CASRDSSQPQHF; DNA: TGTGCCAGCAGGGACAGTTCTCAGCCCCAGCATTTT
V: TRBV4-3; D: -; J: TRBJ2-5; size: few; CDR3: CASSQVIGAWQETQYF; DNA: TGCGCCAGCAGCCAAGTTATAGGGGCCTGGCAAGAGACCCAGTACTTC
V: TRBV4-2; D: -; J: TRBJ2-7; size: -; CDR3: CASSNGGLYEQYF; DNA: TGTGCCAGCAGCAATGGGGGACTTTACGAGCAGTACTTC
V: TRBV5-1; D: -; J: TRBJ2-5; size: -; CDR3: CASSLATEETQYF; DNA: TGCGCCAGCAGCTTGGCCACGGAAGAGACCCAGTACTTC
V: TRBV18; D: -; J: TRBJ2-5; size: -; CDR3: CASSYYQETQYF; DNA: TGTGCCAGCTCTTACTACCAAGAGACCCAGTACTTC
V: TRBV7-9; D: TRBD2; J: TRBJ2-1; size: -; CDR3: CSSSSPSSGTQNEQFF; DNA: TGTTCCAGCAGCTCCCCTTCTAGCGGGACCCAGAATGAGCAGTTCTTC
V: TRBV10-3; D: -; J: TRBJ2-7; size: -; CDR3: CAISEGQLAYEQYF; DNA: TGTGCCATCAGTGAGGGACAACTGGCCTACGAGCAGTACTTC
V: TRBV7-2; D: -; J: TRBJ1-2; size: -; CDR3: CASSLTVQGKGYTF; DNA: TGTGCCAGCAGCTTAACGGTACAGGGCAAGGGCTACACCTTC
V: TRBV10-3; D: TRBD1; J: TRBJ1-3; size: -; CDR3: CAIRTGEGNTIYF; DNA: TGTGCCATCAGGACAGGGGAAGGAAACACCATATATTTT
V: TRBV5-1; D: TRBD2; J: TRBJ2-2; size: -; CDR3: CASSLLAGGNTGELFF; DNA: TGCGCCAGCAGCTTGCTAGCGGGGGGGAACACCGGGGAGCTGTTTTTT
V: TRBV10-3; D: -; J: TRBJ1-5; size: -; CDR3: CAISEQGNSNQPQHF; DNA: TGTGCCATCAGTGAGCAGGGTAATAGCAATCAGCCCCAGCATTTT
V: TRBV5-1; D: -; J: TRBJ1-3; size: few; CDR3: CASSLMGATGNTIYF; DNA: TGCGCCAGCAGCCTCATGGGGGCCACTGGAAACACCATATATTTT
V: TRBV10-3; D: TRBD1; J: TRBJ2-7; size: once; CDR3: CAISEIRDRAYYEQYF; DNA: TGTGCCATCAGTGAAATCCGGGACAGGGCCTACTACGAGCAGTACTTC
V: TRBV6-5; D: -; J: TRBJ2-1; size: -; CDR3: CASSYRGTVF; DNA: TGTGCCAGCAGTTATCGGGGAACAGTCTTC
V: TRBV7-9; D: -; J: TRBJ1-2; size: -; CDR3: CSSSSTPVYGYTF; DNA: TGTTCCAGCAGCTCGACTCCCGTCTATGGCTACACCTTC
V: TRBV27; D: TRBD2; J: TRBJ2-7; size: -; CDR3: CASSQLAGLSYEQYF; DNA: TGTGCCAGCAGCCAACTAGCGGGTCTGTCCTACGAGCAGTACTTC
V: TRBV15; D: -; J: TRBJ2-5; size: -; CDR3: CATSRDPTGTQYF; DNA: TGTGCCACCAGCAGAGACCCCACGGGGACCCAGTACTTC
V: TRBV28; D: -; J: TRBJ2-6; size: once; CDR3: CASSPPTGSGANVLAF; DNA: TGTGCCAGCAGCCCCCCCACGGGCTCTGGGGCCAACGTCCTGGCTTTC
V: TRBV5-4; D: -; J: TRBJ1-2; size: -; CDR3: CASSEEGPRTRGYTF; DNA: TGTGCCAGCAGCGAGGAGGGTCCCAGAACCCGTGGCTACACCTTC
V: TRBV27; D: -; J: TRBJ1-2; size: -; CDR3: CASSSQGRDYGYTF; DNA: TGTGCCAGCAGTTCTCAGGGTCGGGACTATGGCTACACCTTC
V: TRBV7-2; D: -; J: TRBJ2-7; size: -; CDR3: CASSFLEYEQYF; DNA: TGTGCCAGCAGCTTTTTGGAGTACGAGCAGTACTTC
V: TRBV7-8; D: TRBD1; J: TRBJ1-6; size: -; CDR3: CASSEDRGKNSPLHF; DNA: TGTGCCAGCAGCGAGGACAGGGGAAAAAACTCACCCCTCCACTTT
V: TRBV29-1; D: -; J: TRBJ1-4; size: -; CDR3: CSVEDLQHNEKLFF; DNA: TGCAGCGTTGAAGACCTACAGCATAATGAAAAACTGTTTTTT
V: TRBV2; D: -; J: TRBJ2-2; size: -; CDR3: CASSEKRQNTGELFF; DNA: TGTGCCAGCAGTGAAAAGCGGCAGAACACCGGGGAGCTGTTTTTT
V: TRBV28; D: -; J: TRBJ2-3; size: -; CDR3: CASSFGGQWTDTQYF; DNA: TGTGCCAGCAGTTTCGGGGGGCAATGGACAGATACGCAGTATTTT
V: TRBV19; D: -; J: TRBJ1-5; size: -; CDR3: CASSPPGLNQPQHF; DNA: TGTGCCAGTAGTCCCCCGGGACTCAATCAGCCCCAGCATTTT
V: TRBV11-2; D: TRBD2; J: TRBJ2-7; size: -; CDR3: CASSYRDYQYF; DNA: TGTGCCAGCAGCTACCGGGACTACCAGTACTTC
V: TRBV15; D: -; J: TRBJ2-7; size: few; CDR3: CATSPDYFSYEQYF; DNA: TGTGCCACCAGTCCGGACTACTTCTCCTACGAGCAGTACTTC
V: TRBV19; D: TRBD1; J: TRBJ1-5; size: -; CDR3: CASKGRGLNQPQHF; DNA: TGTGCCAGTAAGGGCAGGGGGCTCAATCAGCCCCAGCATTTT
V: TRBV27; D: TRBD1; J: TRBJ2-7; size: -; CDR3: CASSGTGFYEQYF; DNA: TGTGCCAGCTCCGGGACAGGGTTCTACGAGCAGTACTTC
V: TRBV5-1; D: TRBD1; J: TRBJ1-1; size: -; CDR3: CASSLMGTGVNTEAFF; DNA: TGCGCCAGCAGCTTAATGGGGACAGGGGTGAACACTGAAGCTTTCTTT
V: TRBV19; D: TRBD1; J: TRBJ2-2; size: -; CDR3: CASRRPVGQWTGELFF; DNA: TGTGCCAGTAGGCGCCCTGTGGGACAGTGGACCGGGGAGCTGTTTTTT
V: TRBV7-2; D: TRBD1; J: TRBJ1-1; size: -; CDR3: CASSPRGQDRGTNTEAFF; DNA: TGTGCCAGCAGCCCGAGGGGGCAGGACAGGGGTACCAACACTGAAGCTTTCTTT
V: TRBV6-5; D: -; J: TRBJ1-1; size: -; CDR3: CASREQGNTEAFF; DNA: TGTGCCAGCAGGGAACAGGGGAACACTGAAGCTTTCTTT
V: TRBV5-1; D: -; J: TRBJ1-1; size: -; CDR3: CASSPGSLNTEAFF; DNA: TGCGCCAGCAGCCCCGGGTCTTTGAACACTGAAGCTTTCTTT
V: TRBV9; D: -; J: TRBJ2-1; size: -; CDR3: CASSSRPRDEQFF; DNA: TGTGCCAGCAGCTCCCGACCCAGGGATGAGCAGTTCTTC
V: TRBV13; D: -; J: TRBJ2-7; size: once; CDR3: CASRREGDEQYF; DNA: TGTGCCAGCAGGAGAGAGGGGGACGAGCAGTACTTC
V: TRBV27; D: TRBD1; J: TRBJ1-6; size: -; CDR3: CASSHLSPTGDQNSPLHF; DNA: TGTGCCAGCAGTCACCTATCTCCGACAGGGGATCAGAATTCACCCCTCCACTTT